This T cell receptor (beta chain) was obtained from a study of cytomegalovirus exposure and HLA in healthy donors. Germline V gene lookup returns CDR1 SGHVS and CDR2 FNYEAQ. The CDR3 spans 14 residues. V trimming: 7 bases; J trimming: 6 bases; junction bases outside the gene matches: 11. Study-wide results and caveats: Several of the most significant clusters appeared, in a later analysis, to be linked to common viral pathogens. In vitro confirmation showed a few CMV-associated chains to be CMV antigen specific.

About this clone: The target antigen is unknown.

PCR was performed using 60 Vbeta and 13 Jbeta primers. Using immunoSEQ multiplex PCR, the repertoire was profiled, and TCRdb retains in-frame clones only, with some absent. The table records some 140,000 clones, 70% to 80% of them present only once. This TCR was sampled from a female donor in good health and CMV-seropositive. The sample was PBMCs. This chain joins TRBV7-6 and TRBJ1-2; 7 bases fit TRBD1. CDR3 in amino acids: CASNYQGVGDGYTF. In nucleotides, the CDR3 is TGTGCCAGCAACTACCAGGGGGTAGGGGATGGCTACACCTTC.